These 23 T cell receptor beta chains share one sample of origin, sequenced in a study of cytomegalovirus exposure and HLA in healthy donors. The PCR had 60 Vbeta and 13 Jbeta primers. Assay used: immunoSEQ multiplex PCR; TCRdb lists only in-frame clones, some missing. The sample lists some 110,000 clones, over 75% seen once, with around 2% in the top ten. The sample consisted of PBMCs. All receptors derive from a man aged 25 to 40 in good health and CMV-seronegative.

The CDR3 loop reads CASSPRTGLRANYNSPLHF. DNA of the CDR3: TGTGCCAGCAGCCCCCGGACAGGTCTTAGGGCTAACTATAATTCACCCCTCCACTTT. This chain links TRBV11-2 with TRBJ1-6; 7 nucleotides align to TRBD1. The CDR3 covers 19 residues. After removal of 5 bases from V and 3 bases from J, the junction contained 16 bases not matched to a gene. The germline V gene has CDR1 SGHAT and CDR2 FQNNGV.

In its sample, this clone was seen a few times. J is TRBJ2-7 and V is TRBV5-1; no definite D call. CDR3 length: 9 amino acids. V was pared by 9 bases and J by 7 bases, with 8 bases between. The germline V gene has CDR1 SGHRS and CDR2 YFSETQ. CDR3 sequence: CATYREQYF. CDR3 DNA: TGCGCCACCTACCGGGAGCAGTACTTC.

This clone showed up just a few times. V gene TRBV6-5 combines with J gene TRBJ2-3; tentative D call: TRBD2 (5 bases). Germline V gene sequence: CDR1 MNHEY, CDR2 SVGAGI. This CDR3 contains 14 residues. V shed 5 bases and J shed 6 bases, with 15 bases lying between them. CDR3 in DNA: TGTGCCAGCAGTCAACGTTGGGCGGGCGATACGCAGTATTTT. Translated, it gives CASSQRWAGDTQYF.

The chain uses TRBV7-9 and TRBJ2-6, with a tentative D call TRBD2 (5 bases). The CDR3 contains 15 residues. Between the trimmed V and J ends, which lost 5 bases and 2 bases, there was a span of 10 bases. The germline V gene encodes CDR1 SEHNR and CDR2 FQNEAQ (reference sequence). CDR3 amino acids: CASSPLGAGANVLTF. The CDR3 DNA reads TGTGCCAGCAGCCCTCTCGGGGCTGGGGCCAACGTCCTGACTTTC.

The chain combines TRBV5-1 with TRBJ2-7; 10 bases are shared with TRBD1. The V gene's germline CDR1 is SGHRS and CDR2 YFSETQ. The CDR3 consists of 15 residues. V dropped 0 bases and J dropped 6; count of bases not matched to a gene: 6. The CDR3 loop reads CASSLGTGGNSEQYF. Written as DNA, the CDR3 is TGCGCCAGCAGCTTGGGGACAGGGGGAAACTCCGAGCAGTACTTC.

CDR3 nucleotides: TGTGCCAGCAGCTTAGGCCTAGCGGGGGGTCAAGAGACCCAGTACTTC. It codes for CASSLGLAGGQETQYF. The chain joins TRBV7-9 to TRBJ2-5; 11 nucleotides align to TRBD2. The length of the CDR3 is 16 residues. Germline V gives CDR1 SEHNR, CDR2 FQNEAQ (reference sequence). V shed 1 base, J shed 2 bases, and the junction held 3 bases outside the gene matches. Full variable domain (remainder filled in from reference TRBV7-9 and TRBJ2-5): DTGVSQNPRHKITKRGQNVTFRCDPISEHNRLYWYRQTLGQGPEFLTYFQNEAQLEKSRLLSDRFSAERPKGSFSTLEIQRTEQGDSAMYLCASSLGLAGGQETQYFGPGTRLLVL.

This chain uses TRBV5-1 with TRBJ2-3; D is uncertain. The germline gives CDR1 SGHRS, CDR2 YFSETQ. This CDR3 has 15 residues. The V gene lost 1 base and the J gene lost 0 bases, with 9 bases spanning the gap. CDR3 coding DNA: TGCGCCAGCAGCTTGATACCTACTAGCACAGATACGCAGTATTTT. It yields the protein CASSLIPTSTDTQYF. The full variable domain, with the rest looked up from reference TRBV5-1 and TRBJ2-3, is KAGVTQTPRYLIKTRGQQVTLSCSPISGHRSVSWYQQTPGQGLQFLFEYFSETQRNKGNFPGRFSGRQFSNSRSEMNVSTLELGDSALYLCASSLIPTSTDTQYFGPGTRLTVL.

The V gene is TRBV4-3, the J gene TRBJ2-3, with TRBD1 as a possible D gene (6 bases). V lost 0 bases, J lost 0 bases, and 10 bases lay in between. CDR3 length: 16 residues. In germline, CDR1 is LGHNA, CDR2 YSLEER. Here the CDR3 DNA reads TGCGCCAGCAGCCAAGAAAACAGGGCGAGCACAGATACGCAGTATTTT. Translated, it gives CASSQENRASTDTQYF.

This clone was recorded only once. The V call is TRBV25-1, the J call TRBJ1-2; D is uncertain. CDR3 length equals 17 residues. Germline V gene lookup returns CDR1 MGHDK and CDR2 SYGVNS. The V gene lost 3 bases and the J gene lost 0 bases, with 17 bases spanning the gap. CDR3 nucleotide sequence: TGTGCCAGCAGTGACTTGAACAGAGATAGAGCTAACTATGGCTACACCTTC. Encoded protein: CASSDLNRDRANYGYTF.

The chain recombines TRBV9 with TRBJ2-5; the D gene is possibly TRBD1 (5 bases). Per germline, CDR1 SGDLS and CDR2 YYNGEE. The CDR3 is made up of 13 amino acids. V was pared by 2 bases and J by 3 bases, with 8 bases between. The CDR3 sequence: CASSVRQKETQYF. For the CDR3, the DNA is TGTGCCAGCAGCGTTAGACAGAAAGAGACCCAGTACTTC. The full variable domain, in which reference TRBV9 and TRBJ2-5 provide the parts outside the CDR3, is DSGVTQTPKHLITATGQRVTLRCSPRSGDLSVYWYQQSLDQGLQFLIQYYNGEERAKGNILERFSAQQFPDLHSELNLSSLELGDSALYFCASSVRQKETQYFGPGTRLLVL.

The rearrangement uses TRBV7-9 and TRBJ2-7; TRBD1 matches 9 bases. J lost 5 bases, V lost 5 bases, and 7 bases had no gene match. CDR3 length: 14 amino acids. Germline V gene lookup returns CDR1 SEHNR and CDR2 FQNEAQ (reference sequence). CDR3 region: CASSPPDRGNEQYF. The CDR3 nucleotides are TGTGCCAGCAGCCCCCCGGACAGGGGCAACGAGCAGTACTTC.

This chain joins TRBV29-1 and TRBJ1-1; 7 bases are a match to TRBD1. V gave up 2 bases and J gave up 5 bases; unmatched junction bases: 8. CDR3 length equals 14 residues. Germline V lookup: CDR1 SQVTM, CDR2 ANQGSEA. The CDR3 reads CSVERGLGGTEAFF. CDR3 nucleotide sequence: TGCAGCGTTGAAAGGGGGCTTGGAGGTACTGAAGCTTTCTTT.

This chain links TRBV6-6 with TRBJ2-1, with a tentative D call TRBD2 (5 bases). The germline V gene has CDR1 MNHNY and CDR2 SVGAGI (reference sequence). The CDR3 is made up of 16 amino acids. The CDR3 spells CAPRVGGGANYNEQFF. The CDR3 DNA follows: TGTGCTCCGAGGGTTGGCGGCGGCGCCAACTACAATGAGCAGTTCTTC.

The CDR3 here is CASSSEGGANEKLFF. The CDR3 region has the DNA TGCGCCAGCAGCTCAGAGGGGGGGGCTAATGAAAAACTGTTTTTT. V gene TRBV5-1 combines with J gene TRBJ1-4; D may be TRBD1 (6 bases). The CDR3 has 15 amino acids. Germline V lookup: CDR1 SGHRS, CDR2 YFSETQ. V lost 3 bases and J lost 3, with 12 bases in between.

The V gene is TRBV6-5, the J gene TRBJ2-1; TRBD1 aligns across 7 bases. CDR3 length: 15 residues. The germline gives CDR1 MNHEY, CDR2 SVGAGI. Unmatched junction bases numbered 6, after V lost 6 bases and J lost 1 base. CDR3 sequence reads: CASRVTGASYNEQFF. DNA for the CDR3: TGTGCCAGCAGAGTTACAGGGGCGTCCTACAATGAGCAGTTCTTC.

J is TRBJ2-7 and V is TRBV4-3, with D perhaps TRBD2 (5 bases). V was clipped by 3 bases and J by 2 bases, with 11 bases between them. Germline lookup yields CDR1 LGHNA and CDR2 YSLEER. The CDR3 consists of 14 residues. The CDR3 region is CASSQDGITYEQYF. CDR3 DNA sequence: TGCGCCAGCAGCCAGGACGGGATTACCTACGAGCAGTACTTC.

The chain recombines TRBV30 with TRBJ1-5; D may be TRBD1 (6 bases). Germline V CDR1 and CDR2: GTSNPN, SVGIG (reference sequence). The CDR3 is made up of 14 amino acids. V was clipped by 3 bases and J by 2 bases, with 11 bases between them. The CDR3 DNA is TGTGCCTGGAGCCAGGGGTTGGGCAATCAGCCCCAGCATTTT. It translates to CAWSQGLGNQPQHF.

The J gene is TRBJ2-3, the V gene TRBV5-1; D is undetermined. This CDR3 spans 12 amino acids. Between the trimmed V and J ends, which lost 0 bases and 6 bases, there was a span of 5 bases. Germline CDR1 SGHRS, CDR2 YFSETQ. CDR3 sequence: CASSLDRDTQYF. In nucleotides, the CDR3 is TGCGCCAGCAGCTTGGATCGGGATACGCAGTATTTT. The full variable domain, completed using reference TRBV5-1 and TRBJ2-3, is KAGVTQTPRYLIKTRGQQVTLSCSPISGHRSVSWYQQTPGQGLQFLFEYFSETQRNKGNFPGRFSGRQFSNSRSEMNVSTLELGDSALYLCASSLDRDTQYFGPGTRLTVL.

In this sample, this clone turned up once. Written as DNA, the CDR3 is TGCGCCAGCAGCCAAGATTCAGAGGGGGCAGGGGGCTACACCTTC. It is translated as CASSQDSEGAGGYTF. The chain carries TRBV4-3 and TRBJ1-2, with 7 bases lining up with TRBD1. Trimming took 0 bases from V and 8 from J; bases not matched to a gene: 9. Germline CDR1 LGHNA, CDR2 YSLEER. This CDR3 spans 15 amino acids.

V and J are TRBV6-5 and TRBJ1-6; unclear D gene. This CDR3 spans 14 amino acids. The V and J ends lost 2 bases and 8 bases respectively, with 10 bases between them. Germline CDR1 and CDR2: MNHEY and SVGAGI. CDR3 nucleotide sequence: TGTGCCAGCAGTTACGGAGGGCGGGATTCACCCCTCCACTTT. It specifies CASSYGGRDSPLHF.

V usage is TRBV5-1 and J usage is TRBJ2-3, with 8 positions matching TRBD2. This CDR3 contains 17 residues. After removal of 3 bases from V and 0 bases from J, the junction contained 9 bases not matched to a gene. Per the germline V gene, CDR1 is SGHRS and CDR2 is YFSETQ. The CDR3 DNA reads TGCGCCAGCAGCTCTGCTCTAGCGGGCCTTAGCACAGATACGCAGTATTTT. Protein product: CASSSALAGLSTDTQYF.

This clone was recorded a few times. Distinct nucleotide sequences in the sample also encode this CDR3. The CDR3 coding sequence is TGTGCCAGCAGTGAACAAGGCGGGGATCAGCCCCAGCATTTT. Its translation is CASSEQGGDQPQHF. The chain joins TRBV6-1 to TRBJ1-5; unclear D gene. Germline values: CDR1 MNHNS, CDR2 SASEGT. The CDR3 length is 14 residues. The V end was cut by 2 bases, the J end by 5 bases, with 10 bases between.

The chain combines TRBV5-4 with TRBJ2-3, with D tentatively TRBD2 (6 bases). Germline assignment: CDR1 SGHNT and CDR2 YYREEE (reference sequence). This CDR3 has 13 amino acids. The V end lost 4 bases, the J end lost 2 bases, and 8 bases lay between the germline ends. This chain's CDR3 is CASSGGSTDTQYF. The CDR3 nucleotides are TGTGCCAGCAGCGGGGGGTCCACAGATACGCAGTATTTT. The whole variable domain, remainder taken from reference TRBV5-4 and TRBJ2-3, is ETGVTQSPTHLIKTRGQQVTLRCSSQSGHNTVSWYQQALGQGPQFIFQYYREEENGRGNFPPRFSGLQFPNYSSELNVNALELDDSALYLCASSGGSTDTQYFGPGTRLTVL.